These 27 T cell receptor beta chains were all obtained from the same sample, sequenced in a study of OX40 agonist ivuxolimab in advanced cancers. TCRdb's copy holds only in-frame clones and misses some; the assay was immunoSEQ multiplex PCR. Counted here are about 80,000 clones, about 88% occurring once; the ten biggest clones make up approximately 7%. The input for sequencing was CD4+ or CD8+ T cells sorted from blood, taken in a trial of the OX40 agonist ivuxolimab. These receptors all stem from an adult with an advanced solid tumor such as melanoma, head and neck, liver or kidney cancer.

This clone appeared a single time. This rearrangement joins TRBV6-5 to TRBJ2-4, with 9 bases that match TRBD1. In germline, CDR1 is MNHEY, CDR2 SVGAGI. The V segment lost 4 bases and the J segment 8 bases; nucleotides outside the gene matches: 9. The CDR3 covers 15 residues. CDR3 nucleotide sequence: TGTGCCAGCAGTTCCGGGACAGGGAGGATGGACATTCAGTACTTC. The encoded protein is CASSSGTGRMDIQYF.

The J gene is TRBJ1-2, the V gene TRBV6-1; maybe TRBD1 (5 bases). Trimming removed 6 bases from V and 8 bases from J, with 19 bases in between. The germline gives CDR1 MNHNS, CDR2 SASEGT. The CDR3 runs to 14 residues. The CDR3 loop is CASRASDTNFGYTF. The DNA of the CDR3 is TGTGCCAGCAGGGCCTCGGACACTAACTTCGGCTACACCTTC.

This sequence joins TRBV27 and TRBJ2-3, with D unresolved. V was cut by 2 bases and J by 3 bases, with 9 bases left in between. This CDR3 spans 14 amino acids. CDR1 is MNHEY, CDR2 SMNVEV, per germline (reference sequence). CDR3 in DNA: TGTGCCAGCAGTTTAGGGCCCGAGACAGATACGCAGTATTTT. Protein sequence: CASSLGPETDTQYF.

The rearrangement uses TRBV10-3 and TRBJ2-3; 7 bases are shared with TRBD1. Germline trimming cut 8 bases from V and 5 bases from J; bases unmatched to any gene: 13. Germline V lookup: CDR1 ENHRY, CDR2 SYGVKD. The CDR3 has 15 residues. CDR3 DNA: TGTGCCATCGCCGCAGGGGGACAAGGATTAGATACGCAGTATTTT. This translates into CAIAAGGQGLDTQYF.

The V call is TRBV4-1, the J call TRBJ2-7; 10 bases align to TRBD1. With 1 base clipped from V and 3 bases from J, the junction kept 18 bases outside the gene matches. The CDR3 extends over 20 amino acids. Germline CDR1 is MGHRA and CDR2 is YSYEKL. The CDR3 loop is CASSQGPETGGPLSRYEQYF. In DNA, the CDR3 is TGCGCCAGCAGCCAAGGCCCCGAGACAGGGGGCCCCCTCTCACGCTACGAGCAGTACTTC.

This clone turned up a few times. The chain combines TRBV13 with TRBJ2-5; 9 nucleotides align to TRBD2. The J segment lost 5 bases and the V segment lost 1 base, leaving 8 bases of the junction unmatched. The germline gives CDR1 PRHDT, CDR2 FYEKMQ (reference sequence). The CDR3 sequence is 16 residues long. Here the CDR3 reads CASSLAPSGRTETQYF. The CDR3 DNA sequence: TGTGCCAGCAGCTTAGCTCCCAGCGGGAGGACGGAGACCCAGTACTTC.

The V and J genes are TRBV10-1 and TRBJ1-1; no firm D call. Germline-derived CDR1 and CDR2 are WNHNN and SYGVQD (reference sequence). V was clipped by 3 bases and J by 5 bases, with 7 bases between them. This CDR3 has 12 residues. The CDR3 nucleotides read TGCGCCAGCAGTGACTCGGAAACTGAAGCTTTCTTT. Its protein is CASSDSETEAFF.

This clone is classed as medium-sized. The rearrangement uses TRBV4-2 and TRBJ2-1, with 13 bases that match TRBD2. Germline V gene sequence: CDR1 LGHNA, CDR2 YNFKEQ. J gave up 8 bases and V 0 bases, and 10 bases lay outside the gene matches. The CDR3 is 18 residues long. DNA of the CDR3: TGTGCCAGCAGCCAAGAATCCCTTGGGACTAGCGGGGTGGATGAGCAGTTCTTC. It yields the protein CASSQESLGTSGVDEQFF.

The chain uses TRBV5-1 and TRBJ2-7, with a tentative D call TRBD2 (5 bases). The ends were cut back, 1 base at V and 7 bases at J, with 12 bases in the middle. The CDR3 length is 13 residues. Looked up from germline, CDR1 is SGHRS and CDR2 is YFSETQ. CDR3 sequence: CASSLTLAGEQYF. CDR3 coding DNA: TGCGCCAGCAGCTTGACCCTAGCTGGGGAGCAGTACTTC.

The count of this clone is one. The rearrangement links TRBV9 to TRBJ2-2; the D is unclear. The CDR3 length is 12 residues. Germline V gives CDR1 SGDLS, CDR2 YYNGEE. V dropped 0 bases and J dropped 6 bases, with 3 bases sitting between them. CDR3 sequence reads: CASSVVPGELFF. The CDR3 DNA reads as TGTGCCAGCAGCGTAGTACCCGGGGAGCTGTTTTTT.

The rearrangement uses TRBV19 and TRBJ1-5, with a weak D call TRBD1 (5 bases). CDR1 and CDR2 (germline): LNHDA, SQIVND (reference sequence). Trimming cost V 0 bases and J 10 bases, with 10 bases left between them. The CDR3 contains 13 residues. The CDR3 sequence is CASSIEGEFPQHF. The CDR3 nucleotides are TGTGCCAGTAGTATAGAGGGGGAGTTCCCCCAGCATTTT.

V is TRBV14 and J is TRBJ2-7, with D perhaps matching TRBD1 (6 bases). Germline CDR1 reads SGHDN; CDR2 reads FVKESK. The CDR3 contains 16 residues. V gave up 0 bases and J gave up 5 bases, with 17 bases separating them. The CDR3 DNA follows: TGTGCCAGCAGCCAAGAGAGGGGGATTTCTCGCCACGAGCAGTACTTC. Its translation is CASSQERGISRHEQYF.

This clone turned up a few times. V and J are TRBV20-1 and TRBJ2-3; D ambiguous. Trimming left V 1 base short and J 10 bases short, with 9 bases between. Germline V gives CDR1 DFQATT, CDR2 SNEGSKA (reference sequence). This CDR3 region has 11 residues. For the CDR3, the DNA is TGCAGTGCTAGAGGCCCATCTGCGCAGTATTTT. Translated: CSARGPSAQYF.

V usage is TRBV5-1 and J usage is TRBJ1-1; D ambiguous. The germline gives CDR1 SGHRS, CDR2 YFSETQ. The CDR3 has 13 amino acids. The germline V and J ends were trimmed by 2 bases and 4 bases, with 9 bases remaining between them. The DNA for the CDR3 is TGCGCCAGCAGCTTTGAGGGAGGCACTGAAGCTTTCTTT. The encoded protein is CASSFEGGTEAFF. The variable domain in full, with the rest retrieved from reference TRBV5-1 and TRBJ1-1, is KAGVTQTPRYLIKTRGQQVTLSCSPISGHRSVSWYQQTPGQGLQFLFEYFSETQRNKGNFPGRFSGRQFSNSRSEMNVSTLELGDSALYLCASSFEGGTEAFFGQGTRLTVV.

The rearrangement uses TRBV11-3 and TRBJ2-2; TRBD2 might be the D (6 bases). Trimming shortened V by 4 bases and J by 6 bases, and 21 bases separated the two germline ends. Germline-derived CDR1 and CDR2 are SGHNT and YENEEA. The CDR3 length is 17 residues. This CDR3 reads CASSSIQLDYLSGELFF. The CDR3 DNA is TGTGCCAGCAGCTCAATACAACTGGACTACCTATCCGGGGAGCTGTTTTTT.

This chain connects TRBV4-3 to TRBJ2-1; the match to TRBD2 covers 10 bases. Trimming at V came to 1 base and at J to 8 bases, leaving 20 bases not matched to a gene. The CDR3 loop spans 20 amino acids. In germline, CDR1 is LGHNA, CDR2 YSLEER. This CDR3 reads CASSQGWTSGIPPDIDEQFF. CDR3 nucleotides: TGCGCCAGCAGCCAAGGGTGGACTAGCGGTATTCCCCCAGATATAGATGAGCAGTTCTTC.

The chain joins TRBV28 to TRBJ1-4, with unresolved D. From germline, CDR1 is MDHEN and CDR2 SYDVKM. V dropped 2 bases and J dropped 0 bases, with 10 bases sitting between them. The CDR3 consists of 16 residues. Here the CDR3 reads CASSLHGRTTNEKLFF. The CDR3 DNA is TGTGCCAGCAGTTTACACGGACGGACAACTAATGAAAAACTGTTTTTT. Using reference TRBV28 and TRBJ1-4 for the parts outside the CDR3, the full variable domain is DVKVTQSSRYLVKRTGEKVFLECVQDMDHENMFWYRQDPGLGLRLIYFSYDVKMKEKGDIPEGYSVSREKKERFSLILESASTNQTSMYLCASSLHGRTTNEKLFFGSGTQLSVL.

Only one count was recorded for this clone. The chain is built from TRBV30 and TRBJ2-5; no reliable D call. Trimming shortened V by 1 base and J by 7 bases, and 13 bases separated the two germline ends. Germline loops: CDR1 GTSNPN, CDR2 SVGIG (reference sequence). The CDR3 has 13 amino acids. CDR3 bases: TGTGCCTGGAGTGAGTTATTCAAGGGGACCCAGTACTTC. Protein sequence: CAWSELFKGTQYF. Using reference TRBV30 and TRBJ2-5 for the parts outside the CDR3, the full variable domain is SQTIHQWPATLVQPVGSPLSLECTVEGTSNPNLYWYRQAAGRGLQLLFYSVGIGQISSEVPQNLSASRPQDRQFILSSKKLLLSDSGFYLCAWSELFKGTQYFGPGTRLLVL.

The count of this clone is one. This chain connects TRBV27 to TRBJ1-2, with D possibly matching TRBD1 (5 bases). V shed 8 bases and J shed 3 bases, with 22 bases lying between them. The CDR3 sequence is 16 residues long. Looked up from germline, CDR1 is MNHEY and CDR2 is SMNVEV (reference sequence). CDR3 coding DNA: TGTGCCAGCGGGACCTCGGACGCTAGACGTTACTATGGCTACACCTTC. It yields the protein CASGTSDARRYYGYTF.

This sequence joins TRBV5-1 and TRBJ2-7, with TRBD1 matching over 10 bases. Germline lookup yields CDR1 SGHRS and CDR2 YFSETQ. The junction had 8 bases not matched to a gene; V was cut back by 4 bases and J by 7 bases. The CDR3 loop spans 14 amino acids. CDR3 sequence (DNA): TGCGCCAGCAGCGCCGGGACAGGGGTCGGGGAGCAGTACTTC. Translating gives CASSAGTGVGEQYF.

The chain uses TRBV9 and TRBJ2-2; TRBD2 matches 10 bases. CDR1 SGDLS and CDR2 YYNGEE come from the germline V gene. The J segment lost 6 bases and the V segment lost 1 base, leaving 6 bases of the junction unmatched. CDR3 length: 16 amino acids. CDR3 protein: CASSVLAGAFSGELFF. The CDR3 DNA reads as TGTGCCAGCAGCGTACTAGCGGGAGCGTTTTCCGGGGAGCTGTTTTTT.

This sequence joins TRBV27 and TRBJ2-4; 8 bases are shared with TRBD1. Germline V gene sequence: CDR1 MNHEY, CDR2 SMNVEV (reference sequence). V trimming: 5 bases; J trimming: 3 bases; junction bases outside the gene matches: 15. CDR3 length: 18 residues. CDR3 region: CASSVGQAQRRDKNIQYF. The CDR3 DNA reads as TGTGCCAGCAGTGTGGGACAGGCTCAGCGTCGTGACAAAAACATTCAGTACTTC.

Written as DNA, the CDR3 is TGCAGCGTTGAGGCCGGGACGCGCAGCTCCTACGAGCAGTACTTC. Its translation is CSVEAGTRSSYEQYF. The chain carries TRBV29-1 and TRBJ2-7; D possibly matches TRBD1 or TRBD2 (5 bases each). CDR1 and CDR2 from the germline V gene are SQVTM and ANQGSEA. V shed 3 bases and J shed 0 bases, with 15 bases lying between them. This CDR3 region has 15 residues.

This chain joins TRBV4-3 and TRBJ2-7; TRBD1 matches 8 bases. The CDR3 covers 14 residues. Germline V gives CDR1 LGHNA, CDR2 YSLEER. The V gene end was trimmed by 2 bases and the J gene end by 2 bases; junction bases not matched to a gene: 2. CDR3 nucleotide sequence: TGCGCCAGCAGCCAAACGGGACAGGCCTACGAGCAGTACTTC. Translation: CASSQTGQAYEQYF.

This rearrangement joins TRBV4-2 to TRBJ2-6; 7 nucleotides align to TRBD1. Germline trimming cut 1 base from V and 0 bases from J; bases unmatched to any gene: 9. The CDR3 spans 19 residues. The germline V gene has CDR1 LGHNA and CDR2 YNFKEQ. The CDR3: CASSQARQGPLSGANVLTF. CDR3 sequence (DNA): TGTGCCAGCAGCCAAGCAAGACAGGGACCCCTCTCTGGGGCCAACGTCCTGACTTTC.

This clone was seen at least ten times. The chain links TRBV7-2 to TRBJ2-3, with a possible D match to TRBD2 (6 bases). Germline lookup yields CDR1 SGHTA and CDR2 FQGNSA. The V and J ends lost 1 base and 0 bases respectively, with 8 bases between them. CDR3 length: 15 amino acids. The CDR3 loop reads CASSLVRGSTDTQYF. The CDR3, as DNA: TGTGCCAGCAGCTTAGTCCGGGGGAGCACAGATACGCAGTATTTT.

The chain recombines TRBV6-4 with TRBJ2-2; 7 bases are a match to TRBD1. This CDR3 contains 14 residues. Germline values: CDR1 MRHNA, CDR2 SNTAGT. J lost 4 bases, V lost 6 bases, and 5 bases had no gene match. The CDR3 region has the DNA TGTGCCAGCAGCCCGACAGGGTTCACCGGGGAGCTGTTTTTT. This encodes CASSPTGFTGELFF.